This is a list of T cell receptor beta chains from one sample in a study of blood T cell repertoires in COVID-19. The assay was immunoSEQ multiplex PCR, and TCRdb's table has in-frame clones only and misses some. The sample records over 250,000 clones, more than 80% being singletons. The sample consisted of PBMCs or T cells enriched from blood (not recorded which). These receptors all come from a woman between 18 and 30 years old who had recovered from COVID-19. Each CDR3 is given with its conserved first and last residue. A D gene is named only where the DNA matches it firmly. The size entry is marked missing in some rows and otherwise reads once, few, many or a size class.

>-|TRBJ1-5|-|TRBV7-9
TGTGCCAGCACCACCGCCGACAAACCCAATCAGCCCCAGCATTTT
CASTTADKPNQPQHF
>-|TRBJ1-1|-|TRBV28
TGTGCCAGCAGTTTAATTGGGCTGAGGAACACTGAAGCTTTCTTT
CASSLIGLRNTEAFF
>-|TRBJ1-3|-|TRBV21-1
TGTGCCAGCACGGACAGAAACTCTGGAAACACCATATATTTT
CASTDRNSGNTIYF
>-|TRBJ1-1|-|TRBV20-1
TGCAGTGCTAGTTCCTCACAGGGTGACACTGAAGCTTTCTTT
CSASSSQGDTEAFF
>-|TRBJ2-7|-|TRBV29-1
TGCAGCGTAGGGGACACCTTCTACGAGCAGTACTTC
CSVGDTFYEQYF
>-|TRBJ2-7|TRBD2|TRBV24-1
TGTGCCACCAGTGAAGGCGCTAGCGGGGGGGCTGGCTACGAGCAGTACTTC
CATSEGASGGAGYEQYF
>-|TRBJ1-1|TRBD1|TRBV27
TGTGCCAGCAGCACCTGGCAGGGGGCGAGAGCTTTCTTT
CASSTWQGARAFF
>-|TRBJ2-7|TRBD1|TRBV11-1
TGTGCCAGCAGCTTAGGACAGGGAACTTCCGAGCAGTACTTC
CASSLGQGTSEQYF
>-|TRBJ1-5|-|TRBV19
TGTGCCAGTAGTCAGGGAAGCGGCAATCAGCCCCAGCATTTT
CASSQGSGNQPQHF
>-|TRBJ2-5|TRBD2|TRBV9
TGTGCCAGCAGCGTAGACCCTAGCGGGGGGAGCCAAGAGACCCAGTACTTC
CASSVDPSGGSQETQYF
>-|TRBJ1-5|-|TRBV2
TGTGCCAGCAGTGAGGGTAGGGGGATCATTCAGCCCCAGCATTTT
CASSEGRGIIQPQHF
>-|TRBJ2-3|TRBD2|TRBV5-4
TGTGCCAGCAGCTATCCCTCGGGGGGGCAGGCAGATACGCAGTATTTT
CASSYPSGGQADTQYF
>-|TRBJ1-2|-|TRBV2
TGTGCCAGCAGTGACCTGGGGGCGAATGGCTACACCTTC
CASSDLGANGYTF
>-|TRBJ1-2|-|TRBV3-1/TRBV3-2
TGTGCCACCTCAACAGGGTACTATGGCTACACCTTC
CATSTGYYGYTF
>-|TRBJ1-2|-|TRBV20-1
TGCAGTGCTTTTCTGGGGGGTGGCTACACCTTC
CSAFLGGGYTF
>-|TRBJ2-6|-|TRBV9
TGTGCCAGCAGCGTAGTTTCAGGGGCCGGGGCCAACGTCCTGACTTTC
CASSVVSGAGANVLTF
>once|TRBJ2-1|TRBD1|TRBV29-1
TGCAGCGGAGGGACAGGCCTTTATGAGCAGTTCTTC
CSGGTGLYEQFF
>-|TRBJ1-3|-|TRBV6-5
TGTGCCAGCGGCAGGGGTTCTGGAAACACCATATATTTT
CASGRGSGNTIYF
>-|TRBJ2-7|TRBD1|TRBV30
TGTGCCTGGATACAGGGGGCAGGCGAGCAGTACTTC
CAWIQGAGEQYF
>-|TRBJ1-1|TRBD1|TRBV5-1
TGCGCCAGCAGCTTTAGGACAGGGCCCAACACTGAAGCTTTCTTT
CASSFRTGPNTEAFF
>-|TRBJ1-2|-|TRBV27
TGTGCCAGCAGTTTACTCCCCCGGGGGTCGGGTGGCTACACCTTC
CASSLLPRGSGGYTF
>-|TRBJ1-1|-|TRBV11-1
TGTGCCAGCAGCTTGGGCGGGAACCTTAACACTGAAGCTTTCTTT
CASSLGGNLNTEAFF
>-|TRBJ2-7|TRBD1|TRBV5-1
TGCGCCAGCAGCTTCGGGACAGGGGTATCCTACGAGCAGTACTTC
CASSFGTGVSYEQYF
>-|TRBJ1-5|-|TRBV6-1
TGTGCCAGCAGTGATTTTGGAGGGGCCATGGAGTTCCCGGATCAGCCCCAGCATTTT
CASSDFGGAMEFPDQPQHF
>-|TRBJ1-2|TRBD1|TRBV3-1/TRBV3-2
TGTGCCAGCAGCCATTTGGACAGGGGCGGCTACACCTTC
CASSHLDRGGYTF
>-|TRBJ2-3|-|TRBV5-1
TGCGCCAGCAGCTTGGAAGGAGCATACACAGATACGCAGTATTTT
CASSLEGAYTDTQYF
>-|TRBJ1-2|-|TRBV10-3
TGTGCCATCAGTGAGTCGTCCAGGATCTATGGCTACACCTTC
CAISESSRIYGYTF
>-|TRBJ1-2|TRBD1|TRBV5-1
TGCGCCAGCAGCTTGGAGTTGGGACAGGGTGGCTACACCTTC
CASSLELGQGGYTF
>-|TRBJ2-1|-|TRBV14
TGTGCCAGCAGCCAAGATCTAGTGCCCTACAATGAGCAGTTCTTC
CASSQDLVPYNEQFF
>-|TRBJ2-1|TRBD2|TRBV13
TGTGCCAGCAGCTTAGGCCTGTCGGCTAGCGGCCCCAATGAGCAGTTCTTC
CASSLGLSASGPNEQFF
>-|TRBJ2-7|TRBD2|TRBV7-2
TGTGCCAGCAGCACCACTAGCGGGGGGGAGCAGTACTTC
CASSTTSGGEQYF
>-|TRBJ2-3|-|TRBV5-4
TGTGCCAGCAGCCCTACTTTTTCGAGGATCACAGATACGCAGTATTTT
CASSPTFSRITDTQYF
>once|TRBJ2-7|TRBD1|TRBV29-1
TGCAGCGTAGCCGAGGGACAGGCCATCTACGAGCAGTACTTC
CSVAEGQAIYEQYF
>-|TRBJ2-7|-|TRBV10-2
TGCGCCAGCACCCAAAATCGGGCCGGCGGACTCTACGAGCAGTACTTC
CASTQNRAGGLYEQYF
>-|TRBJ1-5|-|TRBV4-1
TGCGCCAGCAGCCGAGGACGCGTGTGGGGAGGGAATCAGCCCCAGCATTTT
CASSRGRVWGGNQPQHF
>-|TRBJ1-1|TRBD1|TRBV4-2
TGTGCCAGCAGCCTACAGGGGAGAGGAGCTTTCTTT
CASSLQGRGAFF
>-|TRBJ1-4|TRBD1|TRBV3-1/TRBV3-2
TGTGCCAGCAGCCCGGGGGACAGGTACAATGAAAAACTGTTTTTT
CASSPGDRYNEKLFF
>-|TRBJ1-2|-|TRBV2
TGTGCCAGCTCCACGGGAAGGGGGAACTATGGCTACACCTTC
CASSTGRGNYGYTF
>-|TRBJ2-2|TRBD2|TRBV5-4
TGTGCCAGCAGCCCGGGGACTAGCGGGGGCCGCTTGAACACCGGGGAGCTGTTTTTT
CASSPGTSGGRLNTGELFF
>once|TRBJ1-2|TRBD1|TRBV7-9
TGTGCCAGCAGCTTAGGCGGCAGGGGGCGGACCTACTTC
CASSLGGRGRTYF
>-|TRBJ1-1|-|TRBV27
TGTGCCAGCAGTTTACCTGGCTCTGAAGCTTTCTTT
CASSLPGSEAFF
>-|TRBJ1-1|TRBD1|TRBV3-1/TRBV3-2
TGTGCCAGCACCGGACAGGGGGACACTGAAGCTTTCTTT
CASTGQGDTEAFF
>-|TRBJ1-5|TRBD1|TRBV5-4
TGTGCCAGCAGCCGGGACAGGGGACAGCCCCAGCATTTT
CASSRDRGQPQHF
>once|TRBJ2-7|-|TRBV3-1/TRBV3-2
TGTGCCAGCAGCAACCGACAGGCTTCCTACGAGCAGTACTTC
CASSNRQASYEQYF
>-|TRBJ1-3|-|TRBV4-1
TGCGCCAGCAGCCAGCAGGGTGGAAACACCATATATTTT
CASSQQGGNTIYF
>once|TRBJ1-6|-|TRBV7-3
TGTGCCAGCAGCTTAAACGGGGGTTCACCCCTCCACTTT
CASSLNGGSPLHF
>-|TRBJ2-3|TRBD1|TRBV7-6
TGTGCCAGCAGACCGACAGGGGGCATAAAAGATACGCAGTATTTT
CASRPTGGIKDTQYF
>-|TRBJ1-2|TRBD1|TRBV28
TGTGCCAGCACCCCGGACAGGTTGAGCGGCTACACCTTC
CASTPDRLSGYTF
>-|TRBJ1-1|TRBD1|TRBV9
TGTGCCAGCAGCGTAGGACAGGGACCGAACACTGAAGCTTTCTTT
CASSVGQGPNTEAFF
>once|TRBJ1-1|-|TRBV2
TGTGCCAGCAGTTGGACATCCTTGAACACTGAAGCTTTCTTT
CASSWTSLNTEAFF
>-|TRBJ2-7|-|TRBV10-3
TGTGCCATCAGTGAGTCGACTCAGGGGCAGGCGTCCTACGAGCAGTACTTC
CAISESTQGQASYEQYF
>few|TRBJ1-6|TRBD1|TRBV6-6
TGTGCCAGCAGCCCGTTCCCCCCGGGACAGGCGTCATCTCGACGTAATTCACCCCTCCACTTT
CASSPFPPGQASSRRNSPLHF
>-|TRBJ2-3|TRBD2|TRBV28
TGTGCCAGCAGTAGCTTAGGGGGTACTAGCGGGGACGGGAGCACAGATACGCAGTATTTT
CASSSLGGTSGDGSTDTQYF
>-|TRBJ2-1|TRBD2|TRBV6-4
TGTGCCGGTCAGATCATAGCGGGGGTCAGCTCCTACAATGAGCAGTTCTTC
CAGQIIAGVSSYNEQFF